Presented here are 20 T cell receptor beta chains from one specimen sequenced in a study of OX40 agonist ivuxolimab in advanced cancers. The library came from the immunoSEQ multiplex PCR assay. The source is immuneACCESS, and TCRdb retained only in-frame sequences with V and J called. Part of the clones is not carried over; for the studies checked, unresolved V genes explain less than half of this, and the remainder is unexplained. The sample data list roughly 60,000 clones, and around 80% of these were observed just once. Approximately 2.2% of the sample is in the top ten clones. The source was CD4+ or CD8+ T cells sorted from blood, collected in a trial of the OX40 agonist ivuxolimab. The receptor set was obtained from an adult with an advanced solid tumor such as melanoma, head and neck, liver or kidney cancer.

The V and J genes are TRBV19 and TRBJ2-2; the match to TRBD1 covers 9 bases. The CDR3 has 15 residues. The V and J ends lost 6 bases and 6 bases, in that order; junction bases with no gene match: 8. The germline V gene has CDR1 LNHDA and CDR2 SQIVND (reference sequence). As DNA, the CDR3 is TGTGCCAGTAGCCCGTCGAGACAGGGGGCCGGGGAGCTGTTTTTT. Translated, it gives CASSPSRQGAGELFF.

The gene calls are TRBV6-5 and TRBJ1-1; TRBD1 matches at 9 bases. The CDR3 runs 14 residues. CDR1 and CDR2 from the germline V gene are MNHEY and SVGAGI. Trimming took 10 bases from V and 2 from J; bases not matched to a gene: 8. The CDR3 protein is CATIQGAGNTEAFF. CDR3 nucleotides: TGTGCCACCATACAGGGGGCAGGTAACACTGAAGCTTTCTTT.

The V and J genes are TRBV15 and TRBJ2-5, with 13 nucleotides matching TRBD2. The junction had 2 bases not matched to a gene; V was cut back by 3 bases and J by 1 base. The CDR3 has 16 amino acids. Germline CDR1 reads LNHNV; CDR2 reads YYDKDF (reference sequence). CDR3 nucleotides: TGTGCCACCAGCAGGGGGACTAGCGGGGCCCAAGAGACCCAGTACTTC. It is translated as CATSRGTSGAQETQYF.

V usage is TRBV27 and J usage is TRBJ1-1; D remains unclear. CDR3 size: 13 residues. With 2 bases removed from V and 3 bases from J, the gap between germline ends came to 7 bases. Germline lookup yields CDR1 MNHEY and CDR2 SMNVEV (reference sequence). The CDR3 reads CASSLDRDTEAFF. The CDR3 region has the DNA TGTGCCAGCAGTTTAGATAGGGACACTGAAGCTTTCTTT.

The chain joins TRBV28 to TRBJ1-1; D unclear. With 6 bases removed from V and 0 bases from J, the gap between germline ends came to 11 bases. This CDR3 has 14 residues. The germline V gene has CDR1 MDHEN and CDR2 SYDVKM. The CDR3 loop is CASRLNGVNTEAFF. The CDR3 DNA reads TGTGCCAGCAGGCTTAATGGGGTGAACACTGAAGCTTTCTTT.

The J gene is TRBJ2-3, the V gene TRBV29-1, with D hard to call. This CDR3 has 13 amino acids. Trimming left V 0 bases short and J 6 bases short, with 10 bases between. From germline, CDR1 is SQVTM and CDR2 ANQGSEA. For the CDR3, the DNA is TGCAGCGTTGAAGATCGAGTGGGGGATACGCAGTATTTT. As protein: CSVEDRVGDTQYF.

The chain recombines TRBV5-6 with TRBJ2-5; 11 nucleotides match TRBD2. The germline V gene has CDR1 SGHDT and CDR2 YYEEEE. V was clipped by 2 bases and J by 1 base; unmatched bases: 4. The CDR3 is 16 residues long. The CDR3 loop reads CASSFRTSGPQETQYF. CDR3 nucleotide sequence: TGTGCCAGCAGCTTTAGGACTAGCGGGCCCCAAGAGACCCAGTACTTC.

This rearrangement joins TRBV29-1 to TRBJ2-2; D gene ambiguous. Per the germline V gene, CDR1 is SQVTM and CDR2 is ANQGSEA. There are 13 residues in the CDR3. Trimming removed 3 bases at V and 1 base at J, with 6 bases between. CDR3 nucleotide sequence: TGCAGCGTTGACGGCAAGAACACCGGGGAGCTGTTTTTT. As protein: CSVDGKNTGELFF.

This clone was counted once. The CDR3 here is CASMEGGVTDTQYF. The DNA of the CDR3 is TGCGCCAGCATGGAGGGGGGGGTCACAGATACGCAGTATTTT. V usage is TRBV4-1 and J usage is TRBJ2-3, with a tentative D call TRBD2 (7 bases). This CDR3 has 14 residues. The germline V and J ends were trimmed by 7 bases and 2 bases, with 13 bases remaining between them. Germline V gene lookup returns CDR1 MGHRA and CDR2 YSYEKL.

The chain uses TRBV23-1 and TRBJ2-7; D gene uncertain. TRBV23-1 is an ORF, with its function uncertain. This CDR3 is built from 18 residues. Trimming shortened V by 1 base and J by 2 bases, and 21 bases separated the two germline ends. The CDR3 sequence: CASSQFKLEALKTYEQYF. The DNA for the CDR3 is TGCGCCAGCAGTCAATTTAAATTAGAAGCTCTGAAGACCTACGAGCAGTACTTC.

V is TRBV10-2 and J is TRBJ1-1, with TRBD1 matching over 7 bases. The CDR3 has 16 amino acids. The germline gives CDR1 WSHSY, CDR2 SAAADI. V was clipped by 3 bases and J by 0 bases; unmatched bases: 7. The CDR3 here is CASSERRGGMNTEAFF. In DNA form, the CDR3 reads TGCGCCAGCAGTGAACGCAGGGGGGGTATGAACACTGAAGCTTTCTTT.

J is TRBJ1-2 and V is TRBV6-1, with D perhaps matching TRBD1 (6 bases). CDR3 length: 15 amino acids. Germline V gives CDR1 MNHNS, CDR2 SASEGT. V was pared by 4 bases and J by 1 base, with 13 bases between. Here the CDR3 reads CASSAQQGINYGYTF. The CDR3 DNA sequence: TGTGCCAGCAGTGCTCAACAGGGAATTAACTATGGCTACACCTTC.

This sequence joins TRBV6-5 and TRBJ2-5; D call uncertain. Germline loops: CDR1 MNHEY, CDR2 SVGAGI. V lost 5 bases, J lost 5 bases, and 12 bases lay in between. The CDR3 is 13 residues long. The CDR3 sequence: CASSQTFWETQYF. The CDR3 DNA reads as TGTGCCAGCAGTCAGACCTTCTGGGAGACCCAGTACTTC.

This chain joins TRBV13 and TRBJ2-7; a possible D gene is TRBD1 (6 bases). Per the germline V gene, CDR1 is PRHDT and CDR2 is FYEKMQ (reference sequence). Deletions cut 5 bases from V and 0 bases from J, with 14 bases between. This CDR3 is 15 amino acids long. Here the CDR3 reads CASSPRTEISYEQYF. Here the CDR3 DNA reads TGTGCCAGCAGCCCTCGGACAGAGATCTCCTACGAGCAGTACTTC.

The chain uses TRBV28 and TRBJ1-4; D may be TRBD1 (5 bases). The CDR3 is made up of 17 amino acids. Trimming shortened V by 3 bases and J by 6 bases, and 20 bases separated the two germline ends. Germline loops: CDR1 MDHEN, CDR2 SYDVKM. This CDR3 reads CASSFGGEAPGYEKLFF. For the CDR3, the DNA is TGTGCCAGCAGTTTCGGAGGGGAGGCCCCGGGTTATGAAAAACTGTTTTTT. The variable domain in full, with the rest retrieved from reference TRBV28 and TRBJ1-4, is DVKVTQSSRYLVKRTGEKVFLECVQDMDHENMFWYRQDPGLGLRLIYFSYDVKMKEKGDIPEGYSVSREKKERFSLILESASTNQTSMYLCASSFGGEAPGYEKLFFGSGTQLSVL.

The gene calls are TRBV10-2 and TRBJ2-7; D may be TRBD1 (5 bases). The CDR3 consists of 14 residues. CDR1 WSHSY and CDR2 SAAADI come from the germline V gene. Trimming removed 4 bases from V and 5 bases from J, with 15 bases in between. The CDR3 is CASSGQTVVNEQYF. The CDR3 nucleotides read TGCGCCAGCAGTGGACAGACGGTGGTCAACGAGCAGTACTTC.

The chain employs TRBV9 and TRBJ1-3; D gene ambiguous. The germline CDR1 and CDR2 sequences are SGDLS and YYNGEE. V gave up 0 bases and J gave up 4 bases, with 14 bases separating them. The CDR3 is made up of 16 amino acids. The CDR3 region is CASSVDPGAGGNTIYF. The CDR3 nucleotides are TGTGCCAGCAGCGTAGATCCGGGAGCGGGAGGAAACACCATATATTTT.

This rearrangement joins TRBV5-1 to TRBJ2-5; weak D call: TRBD2 (6 bases). The CDR3 runs 14 residues. Trimming removed 7 bases from V and 2 bases from J, with 15 bases in between. Looked up from germline, CDR1 is SGHRS and CDR2 is YFSETQ. CDR3 residues: CASGTGGEQETQYF. CDR3 nucleotide sequence: TGCGCCAGCGGGACGGGCGGGGAACAAGAGACCCAGTACTTC. The entire variable domain, with the rest obtained from reference TRBV5-1 and TRBJ2-5, is as follows: KAGVTQTPRYLIKTRGQQVTLSCSPISGHRSVSWYQQTPGQGLQFLFEYFSETQRNKGNFPGRFSGRQFSNSRSEMNVSTLELGDSALYLCASGTGGEQETQYFGPGTRLLVL.

The chain uses TRBV9 and TRBJ1-6, with 8 positions matching TRBD1. The ends lost 4 bases at V and 0 bases at J; junction bases unmatched: 6. The CDR3 is made up of 17 amino acids. Per the germline V gene, CDR1 is SGDLS and CDR2 is YYNGEE. The CDR3 protein is CASSQGDRHSYNSPLHF. DNA of the CDR3: TGTGCCAGCAGCCAGGGGGACAGGCACTCCTATAATTCACCCCTCCACTTT. The full variable domain, rest sourced from reference TRBV9 and TRBJ1-6, is DSGVTQTPKHLITATGQRVTLRCSPRSGDLSVYWYQQSLDQGLQFLIQYYNGEERAKGNILERFSAQQFPDLHSELNLSSLELGDSALYFCASSQGDRHSYNSPLHFGNGTRLTVT.

The chain recombines TRBV19 with TRBJ2-4; possibly TRBD2 for D (7 bases). The germline V and J ends were trimmed by 4 bases and 0 bases, with 10 bases remaining between them. Germline lookup yields CDR1 LNHDA and CDR2 SQIVND (reference sequence). This CDR3 comprises 15 residues. The CDR3 DNA reads as TGTGCCAGTAGTAAGGGGGGGATAGCCAAAAACATTCAGTACTTC. Residues: CASSKGGIAKNIQYF. Full variable domain (missing parts from reference TRBV19 and TRBJ2-4): DGGITQSPKYLFRKEGQNVTLSCEQNLNHDAMYWYRQDPGQGLRLIYYSQIVNDFQKGDIAEGYSVSREKKESFPLTVTSAQKNPTAFYLCASSKGGIAKNIQYFGAGTRLSVL.